This T cell receptor (beta chain) emerged from a study of glioma-infiltrating T cells after dendritic cell vaccination. Time point denoted: after dendritic cell vaccination, including at tumor progression/relapse. Amplification used 60 V beta primers and 13 J beta primers. Assay used: immunoSEQ multiplex PCR; TCRdb lists only in-frame clones, some missing. This table has approximately 92,000 clones, around 80% appearing once. With V trimmed by 5 bases and J by 2 bases, 9 bases remained unmatched. This CDR3 has 15 residues. The germline V gene has CDR1 SGHRS and CDR2 YFSETQ. V is TRBV5-1 and J is TRBJ2-5, with 7 bases identical to TRBD1. The clonotype comes from a human donor with glioblastoma. Sample: blood, taken after dendritic cell vaccination. Written as DNA, the CDR3 is TGCGCCAGCAGACCAAGGAGGACAGGTCAAGAGACCCAGTACTTC. This translates into CASRPRRTGQETQYF.